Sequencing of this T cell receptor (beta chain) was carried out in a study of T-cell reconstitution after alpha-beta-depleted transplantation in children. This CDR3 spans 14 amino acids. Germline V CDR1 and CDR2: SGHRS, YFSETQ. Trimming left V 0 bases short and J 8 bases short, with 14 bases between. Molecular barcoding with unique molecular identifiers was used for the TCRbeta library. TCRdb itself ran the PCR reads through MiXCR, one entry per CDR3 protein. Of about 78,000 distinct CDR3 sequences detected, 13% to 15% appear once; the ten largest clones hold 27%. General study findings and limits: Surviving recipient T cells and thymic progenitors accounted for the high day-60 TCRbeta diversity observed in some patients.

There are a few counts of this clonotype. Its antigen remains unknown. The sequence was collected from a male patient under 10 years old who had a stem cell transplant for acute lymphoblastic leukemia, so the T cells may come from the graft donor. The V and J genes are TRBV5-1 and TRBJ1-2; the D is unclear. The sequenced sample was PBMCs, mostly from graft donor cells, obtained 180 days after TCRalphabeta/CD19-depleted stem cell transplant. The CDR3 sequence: CASSLALSSGGYTF. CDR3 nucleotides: TGCGCCAGCAGCTTGGCGCTGAGTAGCGGAGGCTACACCTTC.